This T cell receptor (beta chain) was found in a study of CD8 T cells in ankylosing spondylitis. General study results and limits: Ankylosing spondylitis blood seemed to carry a telltale TCR beta motif made of fewer than 10 highly homologous variants. There was reportedly significant enrichment of clones that were disease-linked in matched ankylosing spondylitis synovial fluid. Earlier studies detected some motif variants in reactive arthritis synovial fluid and blood.

A word on this clonotype: Its antigen is as yet unknown.

Researchers built TCR beta libraries using quantitative 5'-RACE with molecular barcodes. TCRdb processed the 5' RACE reads anew with MiXCR; each CDR3 protein has one entry. The table lists fewer than 750,000 distinct CDR3 sequences, roughly 20% of them singletons. Trimming cost V 8 bases and J 1 base, with 10 bases left between them. CDR1 LNHDA and CDR2 SQIVND come from the germline V gene (reference sequence). This CDR3 contains 13 residues. The TCR comes from a male donor with ankylosing spondylitis. Sequences were obtained from blood, either unsorted or a sorted T cell fraction (not recorded which). V and J are TRBV19 and TRBJ2-3; D is ambiguous. CDR3 amino acids: CASRGSGTDTQYF. Here the CDR3 DNA reads TGTGCCAGTCGTGGGTCAGGCACAGATACGCAGTATTTT.